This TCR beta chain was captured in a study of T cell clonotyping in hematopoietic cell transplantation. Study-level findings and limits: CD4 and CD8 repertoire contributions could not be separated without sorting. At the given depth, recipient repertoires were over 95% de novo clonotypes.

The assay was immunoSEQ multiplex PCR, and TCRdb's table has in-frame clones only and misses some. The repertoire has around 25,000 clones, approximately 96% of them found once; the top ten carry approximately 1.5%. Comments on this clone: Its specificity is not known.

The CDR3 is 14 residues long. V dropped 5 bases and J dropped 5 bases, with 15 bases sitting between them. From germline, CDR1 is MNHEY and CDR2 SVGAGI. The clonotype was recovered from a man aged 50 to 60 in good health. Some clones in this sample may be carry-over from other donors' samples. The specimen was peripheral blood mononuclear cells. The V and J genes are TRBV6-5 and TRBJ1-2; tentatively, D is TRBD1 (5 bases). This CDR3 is CASSGRGTAYGYTF. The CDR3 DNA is TGTGCCAGCAGTGGGCGAGGGACGGCATATGGCTACACCTTC.